The clone carrying this T cell receptor beta chain was seen more than once but under ten times. Its specificity is unknown. Amplified regions were TCR beta CDR3 sequences from RNA transcripts. The HTBI primer set served for first-round RT-PCR of the TCR CDR3. One entry per CDR3 protein, called by TCRdb with MiXCR from the multiplex PCR reads. Of more than 350,000 distinct CDR3 sequences in the sample, 13% to 15% were seen once. The CDR3 length is 13 residues. The germline gives CDR1 LGHDT, CDR2 YNNKEL (reference sequence). V was trimmed by 4 bases and J by 2 bases, leaving 9 bases between them. The data derive from a study of T cells in Graves' hyperthyroidism and ophthalmopathy. Diagnostic decisions used clinical symptoms, serum thyroxine and TRAb, thyroid ultrasound and orbital computed tomography. The study, taken as a whole, reports: Blood held most thyroid clonotypes expanded above 0.001 frequency.

The sample taken for sequencing was blood. This sequence joins TRBV3-1 and TRBJ2-7; D may be TRBD2 (5 bases). The sequence came from a woman aged 55-69 years with Graves' ophthalmopathy. DNA for the CDR3: TGTGCCAGCAGCCGTTCTAGCACCTACGAGCAGTACTTC. It is translated as CASSRSSTYEQYF.